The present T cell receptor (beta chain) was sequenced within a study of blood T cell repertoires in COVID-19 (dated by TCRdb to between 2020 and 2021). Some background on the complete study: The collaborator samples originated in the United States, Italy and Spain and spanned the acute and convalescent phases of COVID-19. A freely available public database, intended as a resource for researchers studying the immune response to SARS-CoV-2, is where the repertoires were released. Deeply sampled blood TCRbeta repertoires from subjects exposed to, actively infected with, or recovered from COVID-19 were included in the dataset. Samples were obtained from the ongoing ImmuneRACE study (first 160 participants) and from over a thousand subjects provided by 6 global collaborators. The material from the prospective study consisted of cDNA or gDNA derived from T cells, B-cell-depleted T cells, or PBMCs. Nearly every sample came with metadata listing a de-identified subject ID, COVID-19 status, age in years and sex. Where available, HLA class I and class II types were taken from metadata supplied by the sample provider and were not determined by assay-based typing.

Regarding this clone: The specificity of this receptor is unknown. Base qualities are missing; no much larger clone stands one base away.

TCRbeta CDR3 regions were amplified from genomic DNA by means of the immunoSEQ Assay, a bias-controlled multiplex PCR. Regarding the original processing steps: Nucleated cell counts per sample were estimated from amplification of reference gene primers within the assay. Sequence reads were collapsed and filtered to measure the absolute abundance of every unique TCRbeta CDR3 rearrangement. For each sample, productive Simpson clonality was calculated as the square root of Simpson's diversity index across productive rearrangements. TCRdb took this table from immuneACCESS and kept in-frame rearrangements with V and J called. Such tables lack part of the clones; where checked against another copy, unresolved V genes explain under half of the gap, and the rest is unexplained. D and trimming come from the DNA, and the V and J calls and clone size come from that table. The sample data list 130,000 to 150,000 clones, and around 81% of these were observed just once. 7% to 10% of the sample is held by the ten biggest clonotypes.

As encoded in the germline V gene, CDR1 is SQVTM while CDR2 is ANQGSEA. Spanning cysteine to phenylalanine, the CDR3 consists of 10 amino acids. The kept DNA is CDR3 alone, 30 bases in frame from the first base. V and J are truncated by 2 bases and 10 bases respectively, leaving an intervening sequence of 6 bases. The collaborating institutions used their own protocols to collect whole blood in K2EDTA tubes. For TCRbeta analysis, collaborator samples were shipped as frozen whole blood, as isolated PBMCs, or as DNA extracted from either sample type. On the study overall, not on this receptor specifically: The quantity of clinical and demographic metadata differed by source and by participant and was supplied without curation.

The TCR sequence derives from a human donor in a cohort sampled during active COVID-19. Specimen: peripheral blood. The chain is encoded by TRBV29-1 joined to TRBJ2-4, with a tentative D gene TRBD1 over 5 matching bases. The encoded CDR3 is CSVERGIQYF. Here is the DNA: TGCAGCGTTGAAAGGGGTATTCAGTACTTC.